The present T cell receptor beta chain was sequenced within a study of T cell responses to AZD1222 COVID-19 vaccine. Whole-study results and caveats: Spike-wide vaccine-associated CD4 TCRs dominated at 160-218 and 743-854. AZD1222 recipients seropositive at baseline numbered only five to seven. Donors were mostly white British, more females; clonal diversity possibly underestimated.

Profiling relied on immunoSEQ multiplex PCR, and the TCRdb table lists in-frame clones only, not all of them. The sample has approximately 150,000 clones, 90% seen once. Trimming cost V 2 bases and J 4 bases, with 14 bases left between them. CDR3 length: 15 residues. Germline lookup yields CDR1 SGHDT and CDR2 YYEEEE. As to this clone: No antigen is known for it.

The rearrangement joins TRBV5-6 to TRBJ2-3, with D tentatively TRBD2 (5 bases). This sequence was found in an adult who received the AZD1222 COVID-19 vaccine. The material sequenced was peripheral blood, taken 28 days after the second AZD1222 dose. The CDR3 DNA reads TGTGCCAGCAGCTTAAGACTCGTCGGGGCAGATACGCAGTATTTT. Its translation is CASSLRLVGADTQYF.